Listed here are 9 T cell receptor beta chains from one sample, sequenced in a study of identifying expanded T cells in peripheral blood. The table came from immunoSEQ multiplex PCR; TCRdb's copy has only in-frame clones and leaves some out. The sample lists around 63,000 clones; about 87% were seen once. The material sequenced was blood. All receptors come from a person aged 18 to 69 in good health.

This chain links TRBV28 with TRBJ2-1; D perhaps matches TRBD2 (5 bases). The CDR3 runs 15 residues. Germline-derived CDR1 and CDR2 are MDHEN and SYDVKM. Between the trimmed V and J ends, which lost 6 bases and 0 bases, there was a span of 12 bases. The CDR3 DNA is TGTGCCAGCAGACGGGGTGGTTCCTCCTACAATGAGCAGTTCTTC. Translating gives CASRRGGSSYNEQFF.

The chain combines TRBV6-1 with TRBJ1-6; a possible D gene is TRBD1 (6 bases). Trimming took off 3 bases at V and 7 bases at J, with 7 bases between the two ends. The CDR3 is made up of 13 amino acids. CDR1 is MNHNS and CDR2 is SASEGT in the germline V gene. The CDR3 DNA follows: TGTGCCAGCAGTGATACAGGGAATTCACCCCTCCACTTT. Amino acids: CASSDTGNSPLHF.

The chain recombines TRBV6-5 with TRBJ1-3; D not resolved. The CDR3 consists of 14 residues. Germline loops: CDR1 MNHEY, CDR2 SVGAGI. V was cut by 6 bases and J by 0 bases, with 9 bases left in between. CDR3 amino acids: CASRNPSSGNTIYF. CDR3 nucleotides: TGTGCCAGCAGAAACCCTTCCTCTGGAAACACCATATATTTT.

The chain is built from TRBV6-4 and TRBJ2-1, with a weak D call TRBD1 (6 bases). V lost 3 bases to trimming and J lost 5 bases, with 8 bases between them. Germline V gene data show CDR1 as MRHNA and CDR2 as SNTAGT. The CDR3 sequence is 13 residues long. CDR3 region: CASSEQGNNEQFF. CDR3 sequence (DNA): TGTGCCAGCAGTGAACAGGGTAACAATGAGCAGTTCTTC.

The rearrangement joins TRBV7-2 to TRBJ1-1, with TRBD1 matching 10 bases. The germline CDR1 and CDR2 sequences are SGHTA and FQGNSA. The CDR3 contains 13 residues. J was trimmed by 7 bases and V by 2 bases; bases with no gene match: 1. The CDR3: CASSLWDRGEAFF. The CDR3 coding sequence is TGTGCCAGCAGCTTATGGGACAGGGGTGAAGCTTTCTTT.

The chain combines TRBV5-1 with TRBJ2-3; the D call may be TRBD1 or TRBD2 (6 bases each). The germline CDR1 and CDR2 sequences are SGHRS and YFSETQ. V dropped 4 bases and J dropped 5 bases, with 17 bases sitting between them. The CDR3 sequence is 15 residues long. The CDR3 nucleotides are TGCGCCAGCAGCCACTCGGGGGCCTGGGGAGATACGCAGTATTTT. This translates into CASSHSGAWGDTQYF.

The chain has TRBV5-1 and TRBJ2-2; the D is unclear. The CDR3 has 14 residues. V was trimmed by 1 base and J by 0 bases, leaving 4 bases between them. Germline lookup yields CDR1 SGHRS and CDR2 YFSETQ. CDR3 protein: CASSLTANTGELFF. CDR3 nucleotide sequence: TGCGCCAGCAGCTTGACAGCGAACACCGGGGAGCTGTTTTTT. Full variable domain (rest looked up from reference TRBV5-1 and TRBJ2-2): KAGVTQTPRYLIKTRGQQVTLSCSPISGHRSVSWYQQTPGQGLQFLFEYFSETQRNKGNFPGRFSGRQFSNSRSEMNVSTLELGDSALYLCASSLTANTGELFFGEGSRLTVL.

The CDR3 nucleotides read TGCGCCAGCAGCCCCACCCCCCGGGACGGCTCCTACAATGAGCAGTTCTTC. The encoded protein is CASSPTPRDGSYNEQFF. The chain carries TRBV5-1 and TRBJ2-1; D assignment may be TRBD1 or TRBD2 (5 bases each). Per the germline V gene, CDR1 is SGHRS and CDR2 is YFSETQ. Trimming cost V 4 bases and J 0 bases, with 17 bases left between them. This CDR3 contains 17 residues. Supplemented by reference TRBV5-1 and TRBJ2-1, the full variable domain reads KAGVTQTPRYLIKTRGQQVTLSCSPISGHRSVSWYQQTPGQGLQFLFEYFSETQRNKGNFPGRFSGRQFSNSRSEMNVSTLELGDSALYLCASSPTPRDGSYNEQFFGPGTRLTVL.

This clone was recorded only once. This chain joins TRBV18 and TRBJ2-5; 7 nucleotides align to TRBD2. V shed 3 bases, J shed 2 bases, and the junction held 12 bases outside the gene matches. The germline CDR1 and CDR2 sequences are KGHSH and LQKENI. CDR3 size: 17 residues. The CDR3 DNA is TGTGCCAGCTCACCCTCGGCGGGAGCGCTAAATCAAGAGACCCAGTACTTC. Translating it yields CASSPSAGALNQETQYF.